One sample yielded the 2 T cell receptor beta chains listed below, sequenced in a study of OX40 agonist ivuxolimab in advanced cancers. Profiled with immunoSEQ multiplex PCR; TCRdb holds only in-frame clones, not every one. The sample records about 69,000 clones, about 85% being singletons. The sample was CD4+ or CD8+ T cells sorted from blood, taken in a trial of the OX40 agonist ivuxolimab. These receptors were obtained from an adult with an advanced solid tumor such as melanoma, head and neck, liver or kidney cancer.

DNA of the CDR3: TGTGCCAGCAGCTTGGAGTTGCCTAGCGGGAGGGCCCGGACAGATACGCAGTATTTT. Residues: CASSLELPSGRARTDTQYF. The V and J genes are TRBV5-5 and TRBJ2-3; 12 nucleotides match TRBD2. This CDR3 has 19 amino acids. The V and J ends lost 0 bases and 3 bases, in that order; junction bases with no gene match: 11. The germline V gene has CDR1 SGHKS and CDR2 YYEKEE (reference sequence). Full variable domain (rest looked up from reference TRBV5-5 and TRBJ2-3): DAGVTQSPTHLIKTRGQQVTLRCSPISGHKSVSWYQQVLGQGPQFIFQYYEKEERGRGNFPDRFSARQFPNYSSELNVNALLLGDSALYLCASSLELPSGRARTDTQYFGPGTRLTVL.

The V and J genes are TRBV5-4 and TRBJ1-4, with D perhaps TRBD1 (5 bases). CDR1 and CDR2 (germline): SGHNT, YYREEE (reference sequence). The CDR3 extends over 15 amino acids. Trimming stripped 4 bases from V and 2 bases from J, with 12 bases between. CDR3 in amino acids: CASSRRPGTNEKLFF. The CDR3 DNA reads as TGTGCCAGCAGCAGGAGGCCAGGGACTAATGAAAAACTGTTTTTT.